Each of the 8 T cell receptor beta chains below was sequenced from the same sample in a study of cytomegalovirus exposure and HLA in healthy donors. The PCR made use of 60 Vbeta and 13 Jbeta primers. Here immunoSEQ multiplex PCR was the method, and the copy in TCRdb shows in-frame clones only, minus some. Here the sample spans under 150,000 clones, around 72% being singletons. The sample was PBMCs. These TCRs come from a human donor in good health.

This clone occurred many times. This rearrangement joins TRBV5-6 to TRBJ1-1; no reliable D call. Deletions cut 1 base from V and 1 base from J, with 11 bases between. Germline V gives CDR1 SGHDT, CDR2 YYEEEE. The CDR3 sequence is 15 residues long. The CDR3 protein is CASSLRSLSNTEAFF. The CDR3 nucleotides read TGTGCCAGCAGCTTGCGTAGCCTTTCGAACACTGAAGCTTTCTTT. Combining the CDR3 with reference TRBV5-6 and TRBJ1-1 gives the whole variable domain DAGVTQSPTHLIKTRGQQVTLRCSPKSGHDTVSWYQQALGQGPQFIFQYYEEEERQRGNFPDRFSGHQFPNYSSELNVNALLLGDSALYLCASSLRSLSNTEAFFGQGTRLTVV.

This clone was observed a handful of times. The chain uses TRBV10-2 and TRBJ2-7; possible D gene TRBD1, 7 bases. V was shortened by 6 bases and J by 2 bases, with 11 bases between the two germline ends. The germline gives CDR1 WSHSY, CDR2 SAAADI. The CDR3 consists of 13 residues. The CDR3 DNA is TGCGCCAGCAGCGCGGGACAGACCTACGAGCAGTACTTC. Its translation is CASSAGQTYEQYF.

The CDR3 region is CASRLMLDTGELFF. The CDR3 region has the DNA TGCGCCAGCAGACTGATGTTGGACACCGGGGAGCTGTTTTTT. The chain uses TRBV5-1 and TRBJ2-2; no definite D call. Trimming pared 5 bases from V and 3 bases from J, leaving 11 bases between. Germline-derived CDR1 and CDR2 are SGHRS and YFSETQ. The CDR3 runs to 14 residues.

The chain joins TRBV28 to TRBJ2-5; D might be TRBD1 (6 bases). This CDR3 has 15 residues. V was shortened by 5 bases and J by 5 bases, with 18 bases between the two germline ends. In germline, CDR1 is MDHEN, CDR2 SYDVKM. CDR3 DNA sequence: TGTGCCAGCAGTCATCGCTACAGGGCCGGGGAGACCCAGTACTTC. Translation gives CASSHRYRAGETQYF.

The chain is built from TRBV19 and TRBJ1-5; D is unclear. The germline CDR1 and CDR2 sequences are LNHDA and SQIVND (reference sequence). This CDR3 comprises 17 residues. Trimming took off 3 bases at V and 0 bases at J, with 15 bases between the two ends. CDR3 in amino acids: CASSIQANPYSNQPQHF. In DNA, the CDR3 is TGTGCCAGTAGTATCCAGGCTAACCCATATAGCAATCAGCCCCAGCATTTT.

This chain uses TRBV2 with TRBJ2-2; perhaps TRBD1 as D (5 bases). The CDR3 is 14 residues long. Trimming took off 4 bases at V and 4 bases at J, with 10 bases between the two ends. CDR1 is SNHLY and CDR2 is FYNNEI in the germline V gene. CDR3 protein: CASSVNRGTGELFF. The CDR3, as DNA: TGTGCCAGCAGTGTTAATAGGGGCACCGGGGAGCTGTTTTTT. The full variable domain, with the rest looked up from reference TRBV2 and TRBJ2-2, is EPEVTQTPSHQVTQMGQEVILRCVPISNHLYFYWYRQILGQKVEFLVSFYNNEISEKSEIFDDQFSVERPDGSNFTLKIRSTKLEDSAMYFCASSVNRGTGELFFGEGSRLTVL.

CDR3 nucleotide sequence: TGTGCCTGGAGGGAGCCAGGGCCCCACATGAACACTGAAGCTTTCTTT. Translated: CAWREPGPHMNTEAFF. The chain carries TRBV30 and TRBJ1-1; D may be TRBD1 (5 bases). The CDR3 contains 16 residues. Between the trimmed V and J ends, which lost 3 bases and 0 bases, there was a span of 17 bases. Germline assignment: CDR1 GTSNPN and CDR2 SVGIG (reference sequence). Complete variable domain (other parts from reference TRBV30 and TRBJ1-1): SQTIHQWPATLVQPVGSPLSLECTVEGTSNPNLYWYRQAAGRGLQLLFYSVGIGQISSEVPQNLSASRPQDRQFILSSKKLLLSDSGFYLCAWREPGPHMNTEAFFGQGTRLTVV.

The chain recombines TRBV18 with TRBJ2-2; TRBD1 might be the D (6 bases). Germline V gives CDR1 KGHSH, CDR2 LQKENI. The CDR3 extends over 16 amino acids. Trimming cost V 0 bases and J 5 bases, with 13 bases left between them. The CDR3 loop reads CASSPPSRGGTGELFF. In DNA, the CDR3 is TGTGCCAGCTCACCACCCTCCAGGGGTGGAACCGGGGAGCTGTTTTTT.